This T cell receptor (beta chain) was recorded in a study of T-cell reconstitution after alpha-beta-depleted transplantation in children. This clonotype has just a few counts. Its specificity is not known. V gave up 3 bases and J gave up 1 base; unmatched junction bases: 13. The CDR3 contains 18 residues. Germline-derived CDR1 and CDR2 are SGHRS and YFSETQ. Regarding the study as a whole: The study traced high day-60 TCRbeta diversity in some patients to surviving recipient T cells and thymic progenitors. Among T cells one year after transplant, newly produced cells accounted for most counts and diversity. Several hundred expanded graft clones reportedly supplied alpha-beta T cells about two months after transplant.

Using unique molecular identifiers, the investigators prepared the TCRbeta library. TCRdb fed the PCR reads into MiXCR, producing one record per CDR3 protein. The sample includes about 100,000 distinct CDR3 sequences, around 6.4% of them seen just once. The clonotype originates from a male patient between 2 and 15 years old who had a stem cell transplant for acute lymphoblastic leukemia, so the T cells may come from the graft donor. The chain joins TRBV5-1 to TRBJ1-1; 9 positions agree with TRBD1. This material consisted of PBMCs, mostly from graft donor cells, taken 360 days after TCRalphabeta/CD19-depleted stem cell transplant. The CDR3 loop is CASSSLRWDRDQNTEAFF. CDR3 in DNA: TGCGCCAGCAGCTCCCTACGATGGGACAGGGATCAGAACACTGAAGCTTTCTTT.